This T cell receptor beta chain appears in the sequencing data of a study of OX40 agonist ivuxolimab in advanced cancers. Study-level background: Patients received the agonistic anti-OX40 (CD134) antibody ivuxolimab. Eligibility admitted prior anti-PD-1, anti-PD-L1 or anti-CTLA-4 therapy; roughly 37% had some. General study points: CD8+ T cells averaged more expanded clones than CD4+.

This clone was found once. What it recognizes is unknown. Data came from immunoSEQ multiplex PCR; TCRdb stores just in-frame clones and leaves some out. The profile shows tens of thousands of clones, almost 95% of them singletons. CDR1 and CDR2 from the germline V gene are MGHRA and YSYEKL. With V trimmed by 0 bases and J by 4 bases, 3 bases remained unmatched. CDR3 length: 16 amino acids. Sequences were derived from CD4+ or CD8+ T cells sorted from blood, sampled in a trial of the OX40 agonist ivuxolimab. The rearrangement uses TRBV4-1 and TRBJ2-1, with 10 bases matching TRBD2. The sequence came from an adult with an advanced solid tumor such as melanoma, head and neck, liver or kidney cancer. CDR3 in amino acids: CASSQEKTSGYNEQFF. DNA for the CDR3: TGCGCCAGCAGCCAAGAGAAGACTAGCGGGTACAATGAGCAGTTCTTC.